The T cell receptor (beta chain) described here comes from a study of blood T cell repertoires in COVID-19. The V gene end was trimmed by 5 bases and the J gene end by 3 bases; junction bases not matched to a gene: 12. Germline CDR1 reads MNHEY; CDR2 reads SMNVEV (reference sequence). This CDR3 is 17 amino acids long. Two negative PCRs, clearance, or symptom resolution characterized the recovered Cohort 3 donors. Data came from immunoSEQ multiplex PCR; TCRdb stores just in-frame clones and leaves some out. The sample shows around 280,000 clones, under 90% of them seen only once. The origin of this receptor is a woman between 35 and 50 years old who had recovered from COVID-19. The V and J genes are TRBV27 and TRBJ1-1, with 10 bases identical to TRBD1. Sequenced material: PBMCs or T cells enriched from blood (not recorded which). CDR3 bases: TGTGCCAGCAGTGAAACGACAGGGGGCTCAGAGGACACTGAAGCTTTCTTT. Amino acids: CASSETTGGSEDTEAFF.